This T cell receptor beta chain is drawn from a study of read filtering for tumor transcriptome and immune sequencing. Study overall: IR-seq gave about 4.05 to 11 million TCR reads per sample; RNA-seq gave about 80 to 1273.

Ten or more counts support this clonotype. Its antigen is undetermined. This CDR3 has 15 amino acids. Per the germline V gene, CDR1 is SGHNT and CDR2 is YYREEE (reference sequence). Trimming left V 7 bases short and J 0 bases short, with 15 bases between. Molecular barcoded adaptors covering alpha/delta and beta/gamma chains were used on 400 ng RNA. TCRdb ran MiXCR on the reads and lists one entry per CDR3 protein. The table records tens of thousands of distinct CDR3 sequences, 15% to 25% of them present only once. Study findings and constraints: Single-read clonotypes: 80% to 90% of IR-seq clonotypes (around 4% of reads), 65% to 75% of RNA-seq clonotypes (roughly 45% of reads). This fraction held mixed bone marrow immune cells after CD138-negative sorting.

The J gene is TRBJ2-3, the V gene TRBV5-4, with D perhaps matching TRBD1 (6 bases). The sample comprised a population of CD138-negative cells sorted from bone marrow. This clonotype was sampled from a donor aged 40 or older with multiple myeloma. DNA for the CDR3: TGTGCCAGCGCTGGAGGACAGTCTAGCACAGATACGCAGTATTTT. Encoded protein: CASAGGQSSTDTQYF.